The clone carrying this T cell receptor (beta chain) was found once. The antigen remains undetermined. This entry comes from a study of cytomegalovirus exposure and HLA in healthy donors. Study-level findings and limits: Through in vitro validation, three CMV-associated chains were shown to be specific for CMV antigens.

V lost 7 bases to trimming and J lost 5 bases; unmatched junction nucleotides: 11. Germline CDR1 reads MNHEY; CDR2 reads SVGAGI. This CDR3 spans 15 amino acids. The data were produced by immunoSEQ multiplex PCR, yet TCRdb's version contains in-frame clones alone and is incomplete. The sample carries around 150,000 clones, approximately 86% recorded once. The receptor was derived from a man aged 25 to 45 in good health and CMV-seropositive. Sequencing was carried out using PBMCs. The chain combines TRBV6-5 with TRBJ1-1, with TRBD1 matching over 9 bases. The CDR3, as DNA: TGTGCCAGCACTATACCCGGGACAGGGATGACTGAAGCTTTCTTT. Translated, it gives CASTIPGTGMTEAFF.